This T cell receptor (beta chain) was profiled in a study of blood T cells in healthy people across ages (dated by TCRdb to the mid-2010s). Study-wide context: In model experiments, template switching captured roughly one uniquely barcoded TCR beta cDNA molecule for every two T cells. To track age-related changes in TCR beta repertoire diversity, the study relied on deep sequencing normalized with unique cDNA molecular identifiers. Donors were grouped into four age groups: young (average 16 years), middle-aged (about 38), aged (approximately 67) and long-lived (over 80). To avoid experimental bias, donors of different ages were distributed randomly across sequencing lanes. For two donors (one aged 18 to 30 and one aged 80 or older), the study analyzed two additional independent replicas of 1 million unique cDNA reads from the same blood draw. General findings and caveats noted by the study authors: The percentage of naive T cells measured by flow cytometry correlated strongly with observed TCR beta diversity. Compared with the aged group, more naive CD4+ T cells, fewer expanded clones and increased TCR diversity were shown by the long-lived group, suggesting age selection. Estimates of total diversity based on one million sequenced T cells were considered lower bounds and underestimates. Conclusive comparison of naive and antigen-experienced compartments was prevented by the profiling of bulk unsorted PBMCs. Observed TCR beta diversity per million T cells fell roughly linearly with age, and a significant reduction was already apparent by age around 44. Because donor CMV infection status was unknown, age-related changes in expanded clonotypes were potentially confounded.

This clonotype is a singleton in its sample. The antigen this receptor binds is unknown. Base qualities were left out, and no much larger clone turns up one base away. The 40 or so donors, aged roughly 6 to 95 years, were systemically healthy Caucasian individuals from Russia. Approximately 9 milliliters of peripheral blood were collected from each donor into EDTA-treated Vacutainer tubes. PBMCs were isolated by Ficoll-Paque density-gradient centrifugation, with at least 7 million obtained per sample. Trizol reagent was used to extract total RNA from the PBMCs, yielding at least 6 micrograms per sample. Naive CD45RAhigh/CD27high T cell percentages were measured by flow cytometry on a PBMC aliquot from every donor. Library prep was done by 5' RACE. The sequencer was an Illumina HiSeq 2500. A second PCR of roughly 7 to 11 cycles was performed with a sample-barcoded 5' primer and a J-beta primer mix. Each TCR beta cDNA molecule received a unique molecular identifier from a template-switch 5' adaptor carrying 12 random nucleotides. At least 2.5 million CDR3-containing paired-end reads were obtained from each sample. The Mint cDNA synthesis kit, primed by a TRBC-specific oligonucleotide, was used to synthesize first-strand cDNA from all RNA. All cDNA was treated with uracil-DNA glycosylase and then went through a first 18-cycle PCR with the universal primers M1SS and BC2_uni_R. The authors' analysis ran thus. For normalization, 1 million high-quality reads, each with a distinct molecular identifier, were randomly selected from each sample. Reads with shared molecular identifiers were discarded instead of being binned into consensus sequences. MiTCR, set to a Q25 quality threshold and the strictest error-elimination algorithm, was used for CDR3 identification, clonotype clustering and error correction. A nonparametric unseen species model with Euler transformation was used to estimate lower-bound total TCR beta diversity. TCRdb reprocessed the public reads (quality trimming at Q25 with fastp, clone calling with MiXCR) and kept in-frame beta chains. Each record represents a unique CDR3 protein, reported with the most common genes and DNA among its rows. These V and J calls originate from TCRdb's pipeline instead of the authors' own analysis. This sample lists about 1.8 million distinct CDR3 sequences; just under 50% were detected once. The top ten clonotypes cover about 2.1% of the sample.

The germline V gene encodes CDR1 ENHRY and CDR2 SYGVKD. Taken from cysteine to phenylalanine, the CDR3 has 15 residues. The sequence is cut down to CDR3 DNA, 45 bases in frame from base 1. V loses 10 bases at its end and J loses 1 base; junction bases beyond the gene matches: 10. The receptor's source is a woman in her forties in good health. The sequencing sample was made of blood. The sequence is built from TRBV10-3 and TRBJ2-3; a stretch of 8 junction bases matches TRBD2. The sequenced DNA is TGTGCCACCCGAGAGCATAGCGGGGGCACAGATACGCAGTATTTT. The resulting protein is CATREHSGGTDTQYF.